This T cell receptor (beta chain) appears in the sequencing data of a study of lymphopenia after photon versus proton radiotherapy. Study-level points and caveats: Post-nadir diversity loss with photons came from oligoclonal expansion, particularly CD8+ Temra cells.

Measured with immunoSEQ multiplex PCR; TCRdb has only the in-frame clones, and not every one. The sample consists of tens of thousands of clones, roughly 90% of them appearing once. The V gene lost 8 bases and the J gene lost 8 bases, with 15 bases spanning the gap. CDR1 MNHNS and CDR2 SASEGT come from the germline V gene. The CDR3 length is 13 residues. About this clone: The antigen is not known.

This receptor was taken from a woman aged 40 to 49 with cholangiocarcinoma. The input for sequencing was peripheral blood, taken from a patient treated with photon-based radiotherapy. This chain links TRBV6-1 with TRBJ1-4; D is possibly TRBD1 (5 bases). The CDR3 loop is CASQGPGWEKLFF. In DNA, the CDR3 is TGTGCCAGCCAGGGACCCGGCTGGGAAAAACTGTTTTTT.